The sequence of this T cell receptor (beta chain) was determined in a study of cytomegalovirus exposure and HLA in healthy donors. Primers included in the PCR were 60 Vbeta and 13 Jbeta primers. Assay used: immunoSEQ multiplex PCR; TCRdb lists only in-frame clones, some missing. The sample lists about 180,000 clones, over 65% occurring once. The CDR3 length is 16 residues. V was trimmed by 1 base and J by 7 bases, leaving 16 bases between them. CDR1 SEHNR and CDR2 FQNEAQ come from the germline V gene (reference sequence). All donors participated as healthy donors of bone marrow. Sequencing was done on a sample of PBMCs. The sequence came from a woman in her fifties or sixties in good health and CMV-seropositive. This chain connects TRBV7-9 to TRBJ1-4; D possibly corresponds to TRBD1 (5 bases). CDR3 sequence reads: CASSLVELGRGEKLFF. The DNA for the CDR3 is TGTGCCAGCAGCTTAGTGGAATTGGGAAGGGGTGAAAAACTGTTTTTT. Using reference TRBV7-9 and TRBJ1-4 for the parts outside the CDR3, the full variable domain is DTGVSQNPRHKITKRGQNVTFRCDPISEHNRLYWYRQTLGQGPEFLTYFQNEAQLEKSRLLSDRFSAERPKGSFSTLEIQRTEQGDSAMYLCASSLVELGRGEKLFFGSGTQLSVL.